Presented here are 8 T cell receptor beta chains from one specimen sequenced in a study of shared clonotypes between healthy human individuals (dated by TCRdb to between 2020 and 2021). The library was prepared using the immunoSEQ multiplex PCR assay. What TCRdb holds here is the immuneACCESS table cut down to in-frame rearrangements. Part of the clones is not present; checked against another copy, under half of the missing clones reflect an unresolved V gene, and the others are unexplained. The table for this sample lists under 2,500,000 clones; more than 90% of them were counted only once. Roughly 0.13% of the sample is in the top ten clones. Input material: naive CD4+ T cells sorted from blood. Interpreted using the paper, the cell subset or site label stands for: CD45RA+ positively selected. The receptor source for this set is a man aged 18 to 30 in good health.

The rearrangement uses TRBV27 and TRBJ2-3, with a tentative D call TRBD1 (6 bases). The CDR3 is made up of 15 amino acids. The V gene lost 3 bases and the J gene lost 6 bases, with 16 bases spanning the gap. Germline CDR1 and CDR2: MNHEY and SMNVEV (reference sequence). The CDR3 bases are TGTGCCAGCAGTTTCTCCGACAGGTTAAGGGATACGCAGTATTTT. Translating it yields CASSFSDRLRDTQYF.

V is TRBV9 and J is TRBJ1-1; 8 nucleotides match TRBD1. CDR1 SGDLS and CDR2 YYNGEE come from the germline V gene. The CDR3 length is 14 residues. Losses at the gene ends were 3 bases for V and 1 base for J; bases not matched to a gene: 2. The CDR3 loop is CASSAQGGNTEAFF. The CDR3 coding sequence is TGTGCCAGCAGCGCACAGGGGGGGAACACTGAAGCTTTCTTT.

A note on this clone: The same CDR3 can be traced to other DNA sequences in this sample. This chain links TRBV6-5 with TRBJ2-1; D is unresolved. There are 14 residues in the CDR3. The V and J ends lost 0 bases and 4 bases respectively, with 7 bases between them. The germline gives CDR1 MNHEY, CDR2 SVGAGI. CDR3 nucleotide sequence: TGTGCCAGCAGTTACTCGCCAGGATACAATGAGCAGTTCTTC. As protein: CASSYSPGYNEQFF.

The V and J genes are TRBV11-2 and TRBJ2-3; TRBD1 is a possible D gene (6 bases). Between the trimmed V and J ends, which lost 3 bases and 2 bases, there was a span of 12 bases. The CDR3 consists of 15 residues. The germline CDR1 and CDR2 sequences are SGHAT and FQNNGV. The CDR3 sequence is CASSLVQGFTDTQYF. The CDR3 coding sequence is TGTGCCAGCAGCTTGGTTCAGGGGTTCACAGATACGCAGTATTTT.

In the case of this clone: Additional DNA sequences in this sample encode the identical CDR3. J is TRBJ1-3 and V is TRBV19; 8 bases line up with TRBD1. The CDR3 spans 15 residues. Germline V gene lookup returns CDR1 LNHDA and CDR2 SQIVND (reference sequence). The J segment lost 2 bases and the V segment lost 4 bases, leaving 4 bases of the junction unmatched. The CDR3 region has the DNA TGTGCCAGTAGTACTGGACAGGGTGCTGGAAACACCATATATTTT. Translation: CASSTGQGAGNTIYF. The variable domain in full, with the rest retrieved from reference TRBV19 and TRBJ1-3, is DGGITQSPKYLFRKEGQNVTLSCEQNLNHDAMYWYRQDPGQGLRLIYYSQIVNDFQKGDIAEGYSVSREKKESFPLTVTSAQKNPTAFYLCASSTGQGAGNTIYFGEGSWLTVV.

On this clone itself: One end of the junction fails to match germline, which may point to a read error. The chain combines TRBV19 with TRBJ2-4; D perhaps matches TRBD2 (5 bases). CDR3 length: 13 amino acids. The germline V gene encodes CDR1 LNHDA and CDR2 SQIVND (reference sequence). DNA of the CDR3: TGTGCCAGCAGTAGAGGGGCCAAAAACATTCAGTACTTC. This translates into CASSRGAKNIQYF.

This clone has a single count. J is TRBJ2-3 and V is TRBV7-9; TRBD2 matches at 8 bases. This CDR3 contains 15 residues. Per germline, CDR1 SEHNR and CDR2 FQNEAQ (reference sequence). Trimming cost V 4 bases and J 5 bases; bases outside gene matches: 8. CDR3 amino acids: CASSWSGLALDTQYF. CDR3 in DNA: TGTGCCAGCAGCTGGTCAGGACTAGCCTTAGATACGCAGTATTTT.

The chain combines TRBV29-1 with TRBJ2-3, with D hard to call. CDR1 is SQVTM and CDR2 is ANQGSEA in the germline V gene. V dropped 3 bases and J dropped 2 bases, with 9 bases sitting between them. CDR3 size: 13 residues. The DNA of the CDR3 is TGCAGCGTTGATTACGACAACACAGATACGCAGTATTTT. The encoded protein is CSVDYDNTDTQYF.